This T cell receptor (beta chain) derives from a study of monozygotic twins with inflammatory bowel disease. TCRdb re-called the 5' RACE reads and shows each CDR3 protein once, DNA omitted. With under 350,000 distinct CDR3 sequences in the sample, the ten largest clones hold roughly 5.8%. CDR1 and CDR2 from the germline V gene are SGHRS and YFSETQ. The CDR3 is made up of 14 amino acids. V usage is TRBV5-1 and J usage is TRBJ1-1; TCRdb outputs TRBD1, but without DNA this stays unchecked. The source of this sequence is a human donor with ulcerative colitis or Crohn's disease, or a healthy co-twin of an affected twin (not recorded which). The sequenced sample was blood. CDR3: CASSSGARNTEAFF.